This T cell receptor (beta chain) was identified during a study of glioma-infiltrating T cells. Study background: Before surgery, glioma patients received dexamethasone for at most six days. Blood libraries targeted about 4- to 11-fold coverage of 910,000 or so T cells.

As to this clonotype: Its antigen remains unknown. Just one base apart from a much larger clone, this may be a read error.

Germline CDR1 reads MDHEN; CDR2 reads SYDVKM. V lost 5 bases, J lost 4 bases, and 9 bases lay in between. The CDR3 is 13 amino acids. Findings and caveats of the study: Non-neoplastic patients had below-expected tissue-blood divergence, while all gliomas exceeded expectation.

Amplification of TCR alpha and beta CDR3 regions from RNA used iRepertoire nested multiplex PCR. One entry per CDR3 protein, called by TCRdb with MiXCR from the multiplex PCR reads. The table includes 400,000 or so distinct CDR3 sequences, roughly two fifths detected once. The sequencing input was glioma tissue, nonneoplastic brain tissue, or PBMCs (not recorded which). V gene TRBV28 combines with J gene TRBJ1-5; D ambiguous. The clonotype originates from a human donor with low-grade glioma or glioblastoma, undergoing nonglioma brain surgery, or in good health (not recorded which). CDR3 loop: CASSDPVNQPQHF. CDR3 nucleotide sequence: TGTGCCAGCAGTGATCCGGTGAATCAGCCCCAGCATTTT.